This entry features one TCR beta chain sequence. Measured with immunoSEQ multiplex PCR; TCRdb has only the in-frame clones, and not every one. The sample includes 100,000 to 150,000 clones, approximately 89% of them seen just once. Separate from the roughly 720-subject first cohort, the roughly 120-subject validation cohort was the one that the donors belonged to. The source of the sample is a study of cytomegalovirus exposure and HLA in healthy donors. The V end was cut by 2 bases, the J end by 1 base, with 10 bases between. The germline CDR1 and CDR2 sequences are SQVTM and ANQGSEA. This CDR3 has 14 amino acids.

The clonotype comes from a woman aged 18 to 35 in good health and CMV-seronegative. The chain is built from TRBV29-1 and TRBJ2-3, with D possibly being TRBD2 (5 bases). The sequenced material came from PBMCs. The CDR3 DNA reads TGCAGCGTTGAATCGGCCGGGGGCACAGATACGCAGTATTTT. Translated: CSVESAGGTDTQYF.